The rows below give T cell receptor beta chains drawn from one sample of a study of blood T cell repertoires in COVID-19. TCRdb keeps only in-frame clones here, not all; method: immunoSEQ multiplex PCR. Seen here are some 120,000 clones, almost 70% observed once, and the top ten hold 2% to 2.5%. The sequenced sample consisted of peripheral blood. The receptor source for this set is a woman between 70 and 85 years old with acute or convalescent COVID-19. Each CDR3 is given with its conserved first and last residue. A D gene is named only where the DNA matches it firmly.

TRBD1	TRBV4-1	TRBJ2-5	CASSQAPGQGGTQYF
-	TRBV5-6	TRBJ2-5	CASSSFREQETQYF
TRBD2	TRBV7-9	TRBJ2-1	CASSRQRLAGAQNEQFF
-	TRBV6-1	TRBJ1-1	CASSESFGGAFF
-	TRBV28	TRBJ2-7	CASSYRPSSSYEQYF
TRBD1	TRBV5-4	TRBJ1-4	CASSQGTGINEKLFF
TRBD2	TRBV6-5	TRBJ2-5	CASSLSGRETQYF
TRBD1	TRBV7-9	TRBJ2-3	CASSPAAGGDTQYF
TRBD1	TRBV6-5	TRBJ2-7	CASSTDRGIEQYF
-	TRBV7-9	TRBJ2-5	CASSLGLQGRETQYF
-	TRBV7-2	TRBJ2-5	CASSSFSEWETQYF
-	TRBV11-2	TRBJ2-3	CASSLLTQSSDTQYF
TRBD2	TRBV11-2	TRBJ2-7	CASTGLVGEQYF
TRBD2	TRBV3-1/TRBV3-2	TRBJ2-3	CASSHLSGVSTDTQYF
TRBD1	TRBV7-2	TRBJ1-2	CASSLGRQGNRGGYTF
-	TRBV5-6	TRBJ2-1	CASSLGLASNEQFF
-	TRBV12-3/TRBV12-4	TRBJ1-2	CASAQGGGYTF
-	TRBV25-1	TRBJ1-2	CASRERAGPGYTF
TRBD1	TRBV13	TRBJ1-2	CASSFRQGEHGYTF
-	TRBV19	TRBJ1-2	CASSMGGREGTF
TRBD2	TRBV6-6	TRBJ2-2	CASFPGGPYTGELFF
-	TRBV10-3	TRBJ2-1	CAISESPGARGYNEQFF
TRBD2	TRBV28	TRBJ2-7	CASSAPGLTNEQYF
-	TRBV7-8	TRBJ1-6	CASSNLDRNNSPLHF
-	TRBV19	TRBJ2-7	CASSYSTGSYEQYF
-	TRBV12-5	TRBJ2-2	CASGLAGAGELFF
-	TRBV6-1	TRBJ1-4	CASSDTQVGRGGKLFF
TRBD2	TRBV14	TRBJ2-3	CASSQGLAGVATQYF
-	TRBV19	TRBJ1-3	CASNLARGNTIYF
-	TRBV11-2	TRBJ1-4	CASSLRFGQLATNEKLFF
-	TRBV12-3/TRBV12-4	TRBJ2-2	CASSWGGAGELFF
TRBD1	TRBV20-1	TRBJ1-2	CSASILQGNGYTF
-	TRBV6-5	TRBJ2-5	CASSGRGTGEETQYF
-	TRBV3-1/TRBV3-2	TRBJ1-2	CASSPIDSLNYGYTF
TRBD2	TRBV6-5	TRBJ2-7	CASSHGLAGVPEQYF
-	TRBV7-8	TRBJ1-5	CASSLMGGGNQPQHF
-	TRBV18	TRBJ1-6	CASSPGTGDSPLHF